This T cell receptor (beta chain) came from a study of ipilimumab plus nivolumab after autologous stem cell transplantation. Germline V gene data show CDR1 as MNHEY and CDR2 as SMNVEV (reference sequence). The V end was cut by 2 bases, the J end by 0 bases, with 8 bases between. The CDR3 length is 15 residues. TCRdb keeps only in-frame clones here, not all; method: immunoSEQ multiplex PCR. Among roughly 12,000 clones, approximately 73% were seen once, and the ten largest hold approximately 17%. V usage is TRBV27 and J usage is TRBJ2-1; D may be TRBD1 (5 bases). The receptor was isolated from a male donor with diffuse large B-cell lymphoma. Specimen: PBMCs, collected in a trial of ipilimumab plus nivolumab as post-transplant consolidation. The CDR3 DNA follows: TGTGCCAGCAGTTTAGACAGAAACTCCTACAATGAGCAGTTCTTC. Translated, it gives CASSLDRNSYNEQFF.